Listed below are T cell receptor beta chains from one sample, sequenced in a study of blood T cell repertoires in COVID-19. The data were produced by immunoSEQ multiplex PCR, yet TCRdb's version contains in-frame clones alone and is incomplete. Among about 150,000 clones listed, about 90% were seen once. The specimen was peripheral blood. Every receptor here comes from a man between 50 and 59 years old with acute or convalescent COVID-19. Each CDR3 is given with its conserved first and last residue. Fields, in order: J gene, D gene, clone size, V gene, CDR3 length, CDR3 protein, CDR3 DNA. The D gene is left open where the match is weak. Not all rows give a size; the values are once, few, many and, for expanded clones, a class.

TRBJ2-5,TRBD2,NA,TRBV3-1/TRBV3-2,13,CASSSGTTGTQYF,TGTGCCAGCAGTTCCGGGACTACGGGGACCCAGTACTTC
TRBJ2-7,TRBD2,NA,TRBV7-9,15,CASSKPGLADYEQYF,TGTGCCAGCAGCAAACCGGGACTAGCGGACTACGAGCAGTACTTC
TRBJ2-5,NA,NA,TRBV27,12,CATGYGQETQYF,TGTGCCACCGGATACGGGCAAGAGACCCAGTACTTC
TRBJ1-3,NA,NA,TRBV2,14,CASSDESSGNTIYF,TGTGCCAGCAGTGACGAGAGCTCTGGAAACACCATATATTTT
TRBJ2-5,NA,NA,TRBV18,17,CASSPQVGQTYQETQYF,TGTGCCAGCTCACCCCAGGTTGGACAGACGTACCAAGAGACCCAGTACTTC
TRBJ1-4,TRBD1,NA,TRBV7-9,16,CASSGDRVSANEKLFF,TGTGCCAGCAGCGGGGACAGGGTTTCGGCTAATGAAAAACTGTTTTTT
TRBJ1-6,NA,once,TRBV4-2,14,CASSQRGNNSPLHF,TGTGCCAGCAGCCAAAGGGGCAATAATTCACCCCTCCACTTT
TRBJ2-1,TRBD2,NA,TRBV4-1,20,CASSQGRTSGTVSSYNEQFF,TGCGCCAGCAGCCAAGGAAGGACTAGCGGGACCGTGAGCTCCTACAATGAGCAGTTCTTC
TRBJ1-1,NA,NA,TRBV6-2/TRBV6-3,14,CASSSPLFPGEAFF,TGTGCCAGCAGTTCTCCGCTGTTCCCAGGTGAAGCTTTCTTT
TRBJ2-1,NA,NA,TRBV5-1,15,CASSLGGASYNEQFF,TGCGCCAGCAGCTTAGGCGGGGCGTCCTACAATGAGCAGTTCTTC
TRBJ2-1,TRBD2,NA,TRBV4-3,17,CASSQGTSGGSENEQFF,TGCGCCAGCAGCCAAGGGACTAGCGGGGGATCAGAGAATGAGCAGTTCTTC
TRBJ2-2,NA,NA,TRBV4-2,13,CASSHPTSGELFF,TGTGCCAGCAGCCACCCTACGTCAGGGGAGCTGTTTTTT
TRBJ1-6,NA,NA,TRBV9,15,CASSVEGRADSPLHF,TGTGCCAGCAGCGTAGAGGGCAGGGCGGATTCACCCCTCCACTTT
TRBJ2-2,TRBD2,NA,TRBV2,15,CASSPTSGSPGELFF,TGTGCCAGCAGTCCGACTAGCGGGAGTCCCGGGGAGCTGTTTTTT
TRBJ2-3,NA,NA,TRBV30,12,CAWSPEGDTQYF,TGTGCCTGGAGTCCCGAGGGCGATACGCAGTATTTT
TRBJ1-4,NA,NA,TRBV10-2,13,CASTPGDNEKLFF,TGCGCCAGCACCCCAGGGGATAATGAAAAACTGTTTTTT
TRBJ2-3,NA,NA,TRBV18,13,CASSPPTGRTQYF,TGTGCCAGCTCACCCCCGACAGGACGTACGCAGTATTTT
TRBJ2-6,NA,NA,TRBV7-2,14,CASSSLLGANVLTF,TGTGCCAGCAGCTCCCTTTTAGGGGCCAACGTCCTGACTTTC
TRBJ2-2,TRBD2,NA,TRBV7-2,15,CASSPGTSGTGELFF,TGTGCCAGCAGCCCAGGGACTAGCGGGACCGGGGAGCTGTTTTTT
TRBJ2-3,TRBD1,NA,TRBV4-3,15,CASSQWDRGQDTQYF,TGCGCCAGCAGCCAATGGGACAGGGGGCAAGATACGCAGTATTTT
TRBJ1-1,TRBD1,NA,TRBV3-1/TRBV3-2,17,CASSQRTGLRGNTEAFF,TGTGCCAGCAGCCAGCGGACAGGATTAAGGGGAAACACTGAAGCTTTCTTT
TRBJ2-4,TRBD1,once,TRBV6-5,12,CASRDRGDIQYF,TGTGCCAGCAGAGACAGGGGGGACATTCAGTACTTC
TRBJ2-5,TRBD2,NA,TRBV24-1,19,CATSDSEAGTSGRRETQYF,TGTGCCACCAGTGATTCGGAGGCCGGGACTAGCGGGAGGAGGGAGACCCAGTACTTC
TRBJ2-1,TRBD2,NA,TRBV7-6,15,CASSSDLAGYNEQFF,TGTGCCAGCAGCTCAGATCTAGCGGGGTACAATGAGCAGTTCTTC
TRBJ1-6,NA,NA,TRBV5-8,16,CASSLGVDGNNSPLHF,TGTGCCAGCAGCTTGGGGGTAGACGGGAATAATTCACCCCTCCACTTT
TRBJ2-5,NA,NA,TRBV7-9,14,CASSRGGQRETQYF,TGTGCCAGCAGCCGAGGGGGACAACGCGAGACCCAGTACTTC
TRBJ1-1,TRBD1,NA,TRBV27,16,CASSSKGQTANTEAFF,TGTGCCAGCAGTAGTAAGGGACAGACGGCTAACACTGAAGCTTTCTTT
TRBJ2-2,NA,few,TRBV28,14,CASSLVGLDGELFF,TGTGCCAGCAGTTTAGTCGGACTCGACGGGGAGCTGTTTTTT
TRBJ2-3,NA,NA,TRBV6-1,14,CASSSRVSTDTQYF,TGTGCCAGCAGTTCCAGGGTTAGCACAGATACGCAGTATTTT
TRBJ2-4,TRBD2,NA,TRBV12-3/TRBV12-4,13,CASSFGGGRGQYF,TGTGCCAGCAGTTTCGGTGGGGGGAGGGGCCAGTACTTC
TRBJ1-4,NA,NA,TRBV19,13,CASSYTVNEKLFF,TGTGCCAGTAGTTACACAGTTAATGAAAAACTGTTTTTT
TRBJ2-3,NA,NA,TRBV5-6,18,CASSLAGGDDWGTDTQYF,TGTGCCAGCAGCTTGGCCGGGGGAGATGACTGGGGAACAGATACGCAGTATTTT
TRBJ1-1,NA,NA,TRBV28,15,CASSLTGAAVREAFF,TGTGCCAGCAGTTTAACGGGAGCGGCTGTCCGTGAAGCTTTCTTT
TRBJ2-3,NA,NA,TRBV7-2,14,CASSLAASTDTQYF,TGTGCCAGCAGCTTAGCGGCTAGCACAGATACGCAGTATTTT
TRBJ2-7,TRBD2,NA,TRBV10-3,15,CASGIGLATNYEQYF,TGTGCCAGTGGAATTGGACTAGCGACAAACTACGAGCAGTACTTC
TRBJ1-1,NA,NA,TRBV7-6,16,CASSYPAGSGNTEAFF,TGTGCCAGCAGCTACCCCGCAGGGTCGGGGAACACTGAAGCTTTCTTT
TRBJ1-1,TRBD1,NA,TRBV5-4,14,CASSKTGGDTEAFF,TGTGCCAGCAGCAAGACAGGGGGGGACACTGAAGCTTTCTTT
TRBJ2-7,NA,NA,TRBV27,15,CASLPTGRGTYEQYF,TGTGCCAGCCTACCGACAGGTCGAGGAACCTACGAGCAGTACTTC
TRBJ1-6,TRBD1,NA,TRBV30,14,CAWSADRVWSPLHF,TGTGCCTGGAGTGCAGACAGGGTATGGTCACCCCTCCACTTT
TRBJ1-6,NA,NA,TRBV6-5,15,CASSSLGGRRSPLHF,TGTGCCAGCAGTTCCCTCGGGGGGCGGAGGTCACCCCTCCACTTT
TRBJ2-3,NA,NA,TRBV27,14,CASSLQQEGDTQYF,TGTGCCAGCAGTTTACAGCAGGAGGGCGATACGCAGTATTTT
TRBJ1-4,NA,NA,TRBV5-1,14,CASSLAAGQEKLFF,TGCGCCAGCAGCTTGGCCGCCGGACAGGAAAAACTGTTTTTT
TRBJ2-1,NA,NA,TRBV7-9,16,CASSLFGGRGLNEQFF,TGTGCCAGCAGCTTATTCGGGGGGCGAGGTCTCAATGAGCAGTTCTTC
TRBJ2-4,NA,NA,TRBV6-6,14,CASSYGGAKNIQYF,TGTGCCAGCAGTTACGGGGGGGCTAAAAACATTCAGTACTTC
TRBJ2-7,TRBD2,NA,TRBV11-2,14,CASSFTGGYYEQYF,TGTGCCAGCAGCTTCACGGGAGGGTACTACGAGCAGTACTTC
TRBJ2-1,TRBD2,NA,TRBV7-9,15,CASRLLAGGPNEQFF,TGTGCCAGCAGGCTACTAGCGGGAGGGCCTAATGAGCAGTTCTTC
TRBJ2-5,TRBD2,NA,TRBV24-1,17,CATSDLGTSGRPETQYF,TGTGCCACCAGTGATTTGGGGACTAGCGGGAGGCCAGAGACCCAGTACTTC
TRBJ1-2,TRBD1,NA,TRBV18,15,CASSPPTTGGYGYTF,TGTGCCAGCTCACCACCGACGACAGGGGGCTATGGCTACACCTTC
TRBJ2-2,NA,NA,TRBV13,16,CASSSGELGPTGELFF,TGTGCCAGCAGCTCGGGGGAGCTAGGGCCCACCGGGGAGCTGTTTTTT
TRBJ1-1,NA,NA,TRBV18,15,CASSRLPARQSEAFF,TGTGCCAGCTCAAGGCTCCCCGCGCGACAGTCTGAAGCTTTCTTT
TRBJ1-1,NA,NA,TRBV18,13,CASSPPGRTEAFF,TGTGCCAGCTCACCACCGGGGAGGACTGAAGCTTTCTTT